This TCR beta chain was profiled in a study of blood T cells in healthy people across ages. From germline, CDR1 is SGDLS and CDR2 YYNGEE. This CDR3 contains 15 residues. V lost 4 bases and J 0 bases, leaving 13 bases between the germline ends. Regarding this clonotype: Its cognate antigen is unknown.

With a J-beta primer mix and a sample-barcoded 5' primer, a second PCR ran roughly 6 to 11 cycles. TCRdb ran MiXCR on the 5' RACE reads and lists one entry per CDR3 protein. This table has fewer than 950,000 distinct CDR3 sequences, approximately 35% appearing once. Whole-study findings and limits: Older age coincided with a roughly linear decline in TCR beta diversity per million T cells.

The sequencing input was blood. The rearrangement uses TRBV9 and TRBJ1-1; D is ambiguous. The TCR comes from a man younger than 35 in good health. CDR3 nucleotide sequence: TGTGCCAGCAGCCCAAACCTCGGGGTGAACACTGAAGCTTTCTTT. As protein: CASSPNLGVNTEAFF. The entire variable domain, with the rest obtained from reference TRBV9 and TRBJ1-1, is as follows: DSGVTQTPKHLITATGQRVTLRCSPRSGDLSVYWYQQSLDQGLQFLIQYYNGEERAKGNILERFSAQQFPDLHSELNLSSLELGDSALYFCASSPNLGVNTEAFFGQGTRLTVV.